What follows are 15 T cell receptor beta chains derived from one specimen sequenced in a study of blood T cell repertoires in COVID-19. TCRdb keeps only in-frame clones here, not all; method: immunoSEQ multiplex PCR. The table includes over 55,000 clones, over 70% detected once. Source material: peripheral blood. These receptor sequences come from a man aged 45 to 65 with active COVID-19.

This clone appeared a few times. DNA of the CDR3: TGTGCCAGCAGCCCCGGACTAGAGACAGATACGCAGTATTTT. Protein: CASSPGLETDTQYF. V is TRBV7-3 and J is TRBJ2-3; 7 bases line up with TRBD2. CDR3 length equals 14 residues. CDR1 is SGHTA, CDR2 FQGTGA, per germline. After removal of 5 bases from V and 3 bases from J, the junction contained 5 bases not matched to a gene.

This clone was recorded once. V usage is TRBV9 and J usage is TRBJ2-5; 7 bases map to TRBD2. Germline CDR1 and CDR2: SGDLS and YYNGEE. The CDR3 runs 13 residues. The junction had 0 bases not matched to a gene; V was cut back by 0 bases and J by 4 bases. The CDR3 DNA is TGTGCCAGCAGCGTAGGCGGGGGAGAGACCCAGTACTTC. Its protein product is CASSVGGGETQYF.

This chain links TRBV5-6 with TRBJ2-3, with a weak D call TRBD2 (5 bases). The germline V and J ends were trimmed by 1 base and 4 bases, with 10 bases remaining between them. Germline V gives CDR1 SGHDT, CDR2 YYEEEE. The CDR3 is made up of 14 amino acids. The DNA for the CDR3 is TGTGCCAGCAGCTTGTTGCGGGTCTCAGATACGCAGTATTTT. Amino acids: CASSLLRVSDTQYF.

The chain links TRBV10-3 to TRBJ2-3; TRBD2 aligns across 12 bases. The germline CDR1 and CDR2 sequences are ENHRY and SYGVKD. Trimming removed 7 bases from V and 1 base from J; junction bases left unmatched: 12. The CDR3 covers 18 residues. The CDR3 coding sequence is TGTGCCATCATTTCTTCTAGCGGGGGGGCGGTCCGCACAGATACGCAGTATTTT. Amino acid sequence: CAIISSSGGAVRTDTQYF.

The chain uses TRBV7-6 and TRBJ1-5; D is perhaps TRBD1 (6 bases). V was trimmed by 1 base and J by 2 bases, leaving 9 bases between them. Per germline, CDR1 SGHVS and CDR2 FNYEAQ. The CDR3 runs 15 residues. Written as DNA, the CDR3 is TGTGCCAGCAGCTTAGAACAGGGCGGCAATCAGCCCCAGCATTTT. Protein: CASSLEQGGNQPQHF. Full variable domain (remainder filled in from reference TRBV7-6 and TRBJ1-5): GAGVSQSPRYKVTKRGQDVALRCDPISGHVSLYWYRQALGQGPEFLTYFNYEAQQDKSGLPNDRFSAERPEGSISTLTIQRTEQRDSAMYRCASSLEQGGNQPQHFGDGTRLSIL.

The chain combines TRBV6-2 or TRBV6-3 with TRBJ2-1; the D is unclear. CDR1 and CDR2 (germline): MNHEY, SVGEGT. V was cut by 5 bases and J by 5 bases, with 13 bases left in between. This CDR3 region has 14 residues. The CDR3 region is CASSGSGLNNEQFF. DNA for the CDR3: TGTGCCAGCAGTGGGTCAGGTTTGAACAATGAGCAGTTCTTC.

The gene calls are TRBV18 and TRBJ2-5, with 10 bases identical to TRBD1. Germline V gene data show CDR1 as KGHSH and CDR2 as LQKENI. J was trimmed by 3 bases and V by 4 bases; bases with no gene match: 5. The CDR3 loop spans 15 amino acids. CDR3 sequence: CASSRPGTGEETQYF. CDR3 sequence (DNA): TGTGCCAGCTCACGGCCCGGGACAGGGGAAGAGACCCAGTACTTC.

The V gene is TRBV29-1, the J gene TRBJ2-1; TRBD2 matches 14 bases. CDR1 is SQVTM, CDR2 ANQGSEA, per germline. V gave up 7 bases and J gave up 8 bases; unmatched junction bases: 4. The CDR3 is made up of 13 amino acids. CDR3 bases: TGCAGCGCAGGACTAGCGGGAGGAGATGAGCAGTTCTTC. Translated, it gives CSAGLAGGDEQFF.

The CDR3 region is CASSPGTAYGYTF. The CDR3 DNA follows: TGTGCCAGCAGTCCCGGGACAGCCTATGGCTACACCTTC. This rearrangement joins TRBV5-4 to TRBJ1-2; 7 bases map to TRBD1. From germline, CDR1 is SGHNT and CDR2 YYREEE (reference sequence). The CDR3 is made up of 13 amino acids. The J segment lost 4 bases and the V segment lost 5 bases, leaving 5 bases of the junction unmatched.

The V gene is TRBV9, the J gene TRBJ1-6; unclear D gene. There are 16 residues in the CDR3. In germline, CDR1 is SGDLS, CDR2 YYNGEE. V was clipped by 3 bases and J by 7 bases, with 17 bases between them. Here the CDR3 DNA reads TGTGCCAGCAGCGGGTCGAGCGTTCGGAGCAATTCACCCCTCCACTTT. Its protein is CASSGSSVRSNSPLHF.

The chain couples TRBV28 to TRBJ1-2, with D possibly being TRBD1 (6 bases). CDR3 length: 14 residues. Germline assignment: CDR1 MDHEN and CDR2 SYDVKM. V shed 5 bases and J shed 3 bases, with 13 bases lying between them. This chain's CDR3 is CASSGGGSHYGYTF. For the CDR3, the DNA is TGTGCCAGCAGTGGGGGGGGCAGTCACTATGGCTACACCTTC.

In the case of this clone: The same CDR3 is also encoded by other DNA sequences in this sample. This chain joins TRBV5-1 and TRBJ1-2, with 12 positions matching TRBD1. V gave up 4 bases and J gave up 7 bases; unmatched junction bases: 5. Germline V gene lookup returns CDR1 SGHRS and CDR2 YFSETQ. This CDR3 spans 14 amino acids. In DNA form, the CDR3 reads TGCGCCAGCAGCCCGGGACAGGGGGCAAGTGGCTACACCTTC. It translates to CASSPGQGASGYTF.

This chain uses TRBV4-1 with TRBJ1-1, with D maybe TRBD1 (6 bases). V dropped 3 bases and J dropped 2 bases, with 13 bases sitting between them. Germline-derived CDR1 and CDR2 are MGHRA and YSYEKL. The CDR3 is made up of 15 amino acids. The CDR3 loop reads CASSQSGGHNTEAFF. CDR3 DNA: TGCGCCAGCAGCCAGTCTGGGGGCCATAACACTGAAGCTTTCTTT.

V gene TRBV7-2 combines with J gene TRBJ1-1; 7 bases map to TRBD1. Germline V gene sequence: CDR1 SGHTA, CDR2 FQGNSA. Trimming cost V 1 base and J 1 base; bases outside gene matches: 0. This CDR3 is built from 14 residues. The CDR3 spells CASSLDRGNTEAFF. The DNA for the CDR3 is TGTGCCAGCAGCTTAGACAGGGGGAACACTGAAGCTTTCTTT. Based on the CDR3 plus reference TRBV7-2 and TRBJ1-1, the full variable domain is GAGVSQSPSNKVTEKGKDVELRCDPISGHTALYWYRQSLGQGLEFLIYFQGNSAPDKSGLPSDRFSAERTGGSVSTLTIQRTQQEDSAVYLCASSLDRGNTEAFFGQGTRLTVV.

J is TRBJ2-2 and V is TRBV30; D is ambiguous. Germline CDR1 reads GTSNPN; CDR2 reads SVGIG (reference sequence). The CDR3 totals 15 residues. V was trimmed by 0 bases and J by 4 bases, leaving 12 bases between them. CDR3 nucleotide sequence: TGTGCCTGGAGTGTGTCGTCGGTTTCCACCGGGGAGCTGTTTTTT. It specifies CAWSVSSVSTGELFF.